This T cell receptor (beta chain) is drawn from a study of breast tumors, draining lymph nodes, adjacent tissues. General observations from the study: The lymph node origin of tumor T cells was framed as consistent with a hypothesis, not demonstrated. Compared with basal-like, luminal-like tumors shared significantly more repertoire with nontumor tissue.

The lymph nodes were axillary draining lymph nodes from breast cancer patients. This clonotype was detected many times. Antigen unknown. MiXCR was run by TCRdb on the multiplex PCR reads, yielding one entry per CDR3 protein. The table has over 250,000 distinct CDR3 sequences, 30% seen once. The sample consisted of axillary lymph node tissue. The TCR originated in a female donor with breast cancer. Some clones in this sample may be carry-over from other donors' samples.

The CDR3 is CASSDRVDTDTQYF. The CDR3 bases are TGTGCCAGCAGTGACAGGGTGGACACAGATACGCAGTATTTT. The chain is built from TRBV6-4 and TRBJ2-3; unclear D gene. V lost 2 bases, J lost 2 bases, and 8 bases lay in between. The CDR3 covers 14 residues. Germline CDR1 is MRHNA and CDR2 is SNTAGT.